In this sample, the clone carrying this TCR beta chain turned up a few times. The antigen remains unidentified. The same CDR3 arises from other DNA sequences in this sample as well. The repertoire was sequenced with immunoSEQ multiplex PCR; TCRdb's copy has only in-frame clones and lacks some. The repertoire holds about 2.4 million clones, over 85% seen once, with around 0.14% in the top ten. The sample comes from a study of shared clonotypes between healthy human individuals. Notes on the study in general: Non-shared clonotypes had lower generation probabilities than those shared by all four donors. The study found about 4.6% of naive CD4 clonotypes shared across four donors. Inspection by rarefaction showed sorted-subset sequencing to be incomplete despite large depth.

This TCR was recovered from a man younger than 35 in good health. Sequencing used naive CD4+ T cells sorted from blood. Subset described: CD45RA+ positively selected.

CDR3 sequence (DNA): TGTGCCAGCAGCCCTCGGACGGGGAACACTGAAGCTTTCTTT. It is translated as CASSPRTGNTEAFF. The chain joins TRBV9 to TRBJ1-1; D is unresolved. V dropped 4 bases and J dropped 1 base, with 11 bases sitting between them. The CDR3 has 14 amino acids. Per the germline V gene, CDR1 is SGDLS and CDR2 is YYNGEE. Using reference TRBV9 and TRBJ1-1 for the parts outside the CDR3, the full variable domain is DSGVTQTPKHLITATGQRVTLRCSPRSGDLSVYWYQQSLDQGLQFLIQYYNGEERAKGNILERFSAQQFPDLHSELNLSSLELGDSALYFCASSPRTGNTEAFFGQGTRLTVV.